These 8 T cell receptor beta chains came from one sample sequenced in a study of T-cell reconstitution after alpha-beta-depleted transplantation in children (dated by TCRdb to 2016 to 2017). The sample's treatment or condition label, in plain terms: allogeneic hematopoietic cell transplantation with graft depleted of TCRalphabeta T cells and CD19 B cells. Libraries came from PCR. TCRdb lists the instrument as Illumina HiSeq 2500. To normalize quantification of the TCRbeta repertoire, the TCR libraries were built with molecular barcoding that relied on unique molecular identifiers. TCRdb itself trimmed the public reads at Q25 with fastp, ran MiXCR and retained productive beta chains. Rows are combined by CDR3 protein, so each entry shows the most common genes and DNA. The sample has 450,000 to 600,000 distinct CDR3 sequences on record, approximately 13% of them singletons. Jointly, the top ten make up 2.2% of the sample.

The sample was PBMCs, mostly from graft donor cells, taken 360 days after TCRalphabeta/CD19-depleted stem cell transplant. The receptor set was obtained from a male patient between 10 and 17 years old who had a stem cell transplant for acute myeloid leukemia, so the T cells may come from the graft donor.

V and J are TRBV20-1 and TRBJ2-7, with 7 bases lining up with TRBD2. Germline V gives CDR1 DFQATT, CDR2 SNEGSKA (reference sequence). V lost 6 bases to trimming and J lost 3 bases; unmatched junction nucleotides: 11. CDR3 size: 14 residues. The CDR3 is CSADLAELDYEQYF. As DNA, the CDR3 is TGCAGTGCAGACCTAGCGGAGCTTGACTACGAGCAGTACTTC.

The V gene is TRBV3-1, the J gene TRBJ2-5; 14 positions match TRBD2. The junction had 12 bases not matched to a gene; V was cut back by 9 bases and J by 3 bases. CDR3 size: 17 residues. Per germline, CDR1 LGHDT and CDR2 YNNKEL (reference sequence). The CDR3: CASLPPRGLAGEETQYF. CDR3 DNA sequence: TGTGCCAGTCTCCCCCCGAGGGGACTAGCGGGAGAAGAGACCCAGTACTTC.

The V and J genes are TRBV6-5 and TRBJ1-2; D unclear. The CDR3 loop spans 12 amino acids. From germline, CDR1 is MNHEY and CDR2 SVGAGI. V lost 2 bases to trimming and J lost 4 bases, with 5 bases between them. This CDR3 reads CASSYRPYGYTF. The CDR3 DNA is TGTGCCAGCAGTTACAGACCCTATGGCTACACCTTC.

The V gene is TRBV12-3 or TRBV12-4, the J gene TRBJ1-4, with D possibly being TRBD1 (6 bases). This CDR3 is 15 amino acids long. Trimming pared 9 bases from V and 4 bases from J, leaving 18 bases between. The chain's CDR3 is CASLPGGQYNEKLFF. As DNA, the CDR3 is TGTGCCAGTCTACCCGGGGGGCAGTATAATGAAAAACTGTTTTTT.

This chain links TRBV20-1 with TRBJ2-2, with 7 bases matching TRBD1. CDR3 length: 14 amino acids. Germline CDR1 reads DFQATT; CDR2 reads SNEGSKA (reference sequence). Losses at the gene ends were 5 bases for V and 0 bases for J; bases not matched to a gene: 3. The CDR3: CSAYRGANTGELFF. CDR3 DNA: TGCAGTGCTTACAGGGGAGCGAACACCGGGGAGCTGTTTTTT.

The V call is TRBV28, the J call TRBJ2-5, with no clear D. CDR3 length: 14 residues. Germline CDR1 and CDR2: MDHEN and SYDVKM. With 3 bases removed from V and 1 base from J, the gap between germline ends came to 9 bases. This chain's CDR3 is CASSLLGSQETQYF. In DNA form, the CDR3 reads TGTGCCAGCAGTTTGTTAGGGTCCCAAGAGACCCAGTACTTC.

This clonotype has a handful of counts. The chain links TRBV7-2 to TRBJ1-5, with TRBD1 identical over 10 bases. V was pared by 4 bases and J by 4 bases, with 4 bases of the junction left unmatched. Germline CDR1 SGHTA, CDR2 FQGNSA. This CDR3 has 15 residues. CDR3 bases: TGTGCCAGCAGCTGGGGACAGGGGACAAATCAGCCCCAGCATTTT. It encodes CASSWGQGTNQPQHF.

This clonotype showed up just a few times. The chain combines TRBV9 with TRBJ2-3; perhaps TRBD1 as D (6 bases). V lost 0 bases and J lost 4, with 12 bases in between. The CDR3 extends over 15 amino acids. Germline V gives CDR1 SGDLS, CDR2 YYNGEE. The CDR3 loop is CASSVVTGRADTQYF. As DNA, the CDR3 is TGTGCCAGCAGCGTAGTCACAGGGAGAGCAGATACGCAGTATTTT.